These 17 T cell receptor beta chains were sequenced from one sample in a study of shared clonotypes between healthy human individuals. Assay used: immunoSEQ multiplex PCR; TCRdb lists only in-frame clones, some missing. The profile shows approximately 1.1 million clones, about 84% of them singletons. Specimen: memory CD4+ T cells from PBMCs. Subset noted: CD45RA-negative fraction. The receptors shown here come from a man between 18 and 29 years old in good health. Some clones in this sample may be carry-over from other donors' samples.

The chain carries TRBV11-2 and TRBJ1-2; TRBD1 agrees at 8 bases. The V segment lost 4 bases and the J segment 7 bases; nucleotides outside the gene matches: 20. The germline V gene encodes CDR1 SGHAT and CDR2 FQNNGV. CDR3 length: 18 amino acids. DNA for the CDR3: TGTGCCAGCAGCTCTTTGAAGGTTTGGGACAGGCTCAGTAGTGGCTACACCTTC. Encoded protein: CASSSLKVWDRLSSGYTF.

CDR3 protein: CASSHGGNIGLASGPSSYEQYF. For the CDR3, the DNA is TGTGCCAGTAGTCACGGGGGTAATATCGGACTGGCTAGCGGGCCGAGCTCCTACGAGCAGTACTTC. This sequence joins TRBV19 and TRBJ2-7, with TRBD2 matching over 8 bases. CDR1 and CDR2 from the germline V gene are LNHDA and SQIVND (reference sequence). This CDR3 contains 22 residues. V dropped 5 bases and J dropped 0; count of bases not matched to a gene: 27.

This chain uses TRBV5-4 with TRBJ2-7, with 7 bases fitting TRBD2. CDR1 and CDR2 from the germline V gene are SGHNT and YYREEE (reference sequence). The CDR3 extends over 16 amino acids. The V segment lost 2 bases and the J segment 0 bases; nucleotides outside the gene matches: 8. The CDR3 here is CASSLSGIRISYEQYF. DNA for the CDR3: TGTGCCAGCAGCTTAAGCGGGATCAGGATCTCCTACGAGCAGTACTTC. Using reference TRBV5-4 and TRBJ2-7 for the parts outside the CDR3, the full variable domain is ETGVTQSPTHLIKTRGQQVTLRCSSQSGHNTVSWYQQALGQGPQFIFQYYREEENGRGNFPPRFSGLQFPNYSSELNVNALELDDSALYLCASSLSGIRISYEQYFGPGTRLTVT.

The rearrangement uses TRBV6-1 and TRBJ2-1, with TRBD2 as a possible D gene (6 bases). Germline V gene lookup returns CDR1 MNHNS and CDR2 SASEGT. This CDR3 is built from 13 residues. Trimming shortened V by 8 bases and J by 7 bases, and 15 bases separated the two germline ends. CDR3 DNA: TGTGCCAGCCGTTTGGGACTTTTAAATGAGCAGTTCTTC. This encodes CASRLGLLNEQFF.

The chain links TRBV19 to TRBJ1-5; 7 bases align to TRBD1. CDR1 and CDR2 from the germline V gene are LNHDA and SQIVND (reference sequence). This CDR3 comprises 15 residues. Losses at the gene ends were 3 bases for V and 2 bases for J; bases not matched to a gene: 4. The CDR3 sequence is CASSIAGGGNQPQHF. The CDR3 DNA follows: TGTGCCAGTAGTATTGCAGGGGGTGGCAATCAGCCCCAGCATTTT.

This clone was picked up a small number of times. The chain has TRBV18 and TRBJ2-1; 10 bases fit TRBD2. The germline V gene has CDR1 KGHSH and CDR2 LQKENI. V trimming: 6 bases; J trimming: 7 bases; junction bases outside the gene matches: 6. The CDR3 loop spans 14 amino acids. For the CDR3, the DNA is TGTGCCAGCTCGAGGCTAGCGGGAGTAAATGAGCAGTTCTTC. It yields the protein CASSRLAGVNEQFF. Combining the CDR3 with reference TRBV18 and TRBJ2-1 gives the whole variable domain NAGVMQNPRHLVRRRGQEARLRCSPMKGHSHVYWYRQLPEEGLKFMVYLQKENIIDESGMPKERFSAEFPKEGPSILRIQQVVRGDSAAYFCASSRLAGVNEQFFGPGTRLTVL.

The chain couples TRBV11-3 to TRBJ2-7; TRBD2 aligns across 13 bases. The CDR3 spans 15 residues. Germline V gene sequence: CDR1 SGHNT, CDR2 YENEEA. The ends lost 4 bases at V and 5 bases at J; junction bases unmatched: 5. CDR3 in DNA: TGTGCCAGCAGCTCTGGACTAGCGGGAGCCCACGAGCAGTACTTC. Protein product: CASSSGLAGAHEQYF.

Note on this clone: The identical CDR3 is also encoded by other nucleotide sequences in the sample. This chain links TRBV9 with TRBJ2-6, with D unclear. Trimming shortened V by 2 bases and J by 1 base, and 4 bases separated the two germline ends. Germline V gives CDR1 SGDLS, CDR2 YYNGEE. There are 14 residues in the CDR3. CDR3 coding DNA: TGTGCCAGCAGCGTTCCTTCTGGGGCCAACGTCCTGACTTTC. It encodes CASSVPSGANVLTF.

V and J are TRBV6-5 and TRBJ2-2; the D gene is possibly TRBD2 (5 bases). Per germline, CDR1 MNHEY and CDR2 SVGAGI. There are 14 residues in the CDR3. Trimming removed 4 bases at V and 7 bases at J, with 13 bases between. The CDR3 nucleotides are TGTGCCAGCAGTTCCCCGGGTCGGGGCGGGGAGCTGTTTTTT. It specifies CASSSPGRGGELFF.

The chain carries TRBV4-3 and TRBJ2-4, with TRBD1 identical over 9 bases. Per germline, CDR1 LGHNA and CDR2 YSLEER. After removal of 11 bases from V and 1 base from J, the junction contained 15 bases not matched to a gene. The CDR3 length is 17 residues. The CDR3 protein is CAGEGQGAPDAKNIQYF. The CDR3 DNA follows: TGCGCCGGAGAGGGACAGGGTGCCCCGGACGCCAAAAACATTCAGTACTTC.

V and J are TRBV11-2 and TRBJ2-7; TRBD2 might be the D (5 bases). Germline CDR1 reads SGHAT; CDR2 reads FQNNGV. The CDR3 runs to 14 residues. V lost 4 bases, J lost 6 bases, and 16 bases lay in between. CDR3: CASSSERVDGEQYF. CDR3 DNA sequence: TGTGCCAGCAGCTCCGAGAGGGTGGACGGCGAGCAGTACTTC.

Comments on this clone: This CDR3 is also generated by other DNA sequences in the sample. Written as DNA, the CDR3 is TGTGCCAGCAGCTTGGACGGGAGCACAGATACGCAGTATTTT. It codes for CASSLDGSTDTQYF. V is TRBV11-3 and J is TRBJ2-3; D is undetermined. V was pared by 3 bases and J by 0 bases, with 7 bases between. This CDR3 comprises 14 residues. Germline V lookup: CDR1 SGHNT, CDR2 YENEEA.

The chain uses TRBV29-1 and TRBJ2-3; 8 bases are a match to TRBD2. Germline CDR1 and CDR2: SQVTM and ANQGSEA. The CDR3 is made up of 12 amino acids. V dropped 6 bases and J dropped 6; count of bases not matched to a gene: 5. The CDR3 DNA reads TGCAGCGTGCGAAGCGGGAGCGATACGCAGTATTTT. Translated, it gives CSVRSGSDTQYF.

The chain links TRBV19 to TRBJ2-2; 7 bases agree with TRBD2. V dropped 3 bases and J dropped 7; count of bases not matched to a gene: 5. This CDR3 contains 14 residues. In germline, CDR1 is LNHDA, CDR2 SQIVND (reference sequence). CDR3 sequence (DNA): TGTGCCAGTAGTATCCGGGGGGTCGGCGGGGAGCTGTTTTTT. This encodes CASSIRGVGGELFF.

The genes are TRBV7-6 and TRBJ2-3, with D perhaps matching TRBD1 (6 bases). CDR1 is SGHVS, CDR2 FNYEAQ, per germline. This CDR3 is built from 16 residues. Trimming removed 4 bases from V and 2 bases from J, with 16 bases in between. As DNA, the CDR3 is TGTGCCAGCAGCTCCGCATACAGGGAAGACACAGATACGCAGTATTTT. Translated: CASSSAYREDTDTQYF. Complete variable domain (other parts from reference TRBV7-6 and TRBJ2-3): GAGVSQSPRYKVTKRGQDVALRCDPISGHVSLYWYRQALGQGPEFLTYFNYEAQQDKSGLPNDRFSAERPEGSISTLTIQRTEQRDSAMYRCASSSAYREDTDTQYFGPGTRLTVL.

This clone came up a few times. This chain connects TRBV15 to TRBJ2-5, with 8 bases lining up with TRBD2. This CDR3 contains 15 residues. CDR1 LNHNV and CDR2 YYDKDF come from the germline V gene (reference sequence). V gave up 0 bases and J gave up 0 bases; unmatched junction bases: 0. The CDR3 sequence is CATSRELADQETQYF. DNA for the CDR3: TGTGCCACCAGCAGAGAACTAGCGGACCAAGAGACCCAGTACTTC.

CDR3 in amino acids: CASSLKLSRSTDTQYF. The CDR3 coding sequence is TGTGCCAGCAGCTTAAAGTTATCCAGAAGCACAGATACGCAGTATTTT. The chain recombines TRBV7-8 with TRBJ2-3; D is unresolved. V was shortened by 2 bases and J by 0 bases, with 12 bases between the two germline ends. Per the germline V gene, CDR1 is SGHVS and CDR2 is FQNEAQ. This CDR3 has 16 amino acids.